A selection of T cell receptor beta chains follows, all from one sample in a study of blood T cells in healthy people across ages. Via MiXCR, TCRdb re-called the 5' RACE reads, giving one row per CDR3 protein. The sample yields a few hundred thousand distinct CDR3 sequences, about half seen once. The specimen was blood. The receptors here all came from a man in his sixties in good health. The CDR3 runs from the conserved cysteine through the conserved F or W. Fields, in order: J gene, D gene, V gene, clone size, CDR3 DNA, CDR3 protein. The D gene is left open where the match is weak. Clone size appears in some rows only: once, few, many, or a class for an expanded clone.

TRBJ2-1 TRBD2 TRBV20-1 once TGCAGTGCTAGTGGGGACCAGGGACTAGCGGGGGGCTGGGATGATGGCAATGAGCAGTTCTTC CSASGDQGLAGGWDDGNEQFF
TRBJ1-1 . TRBV13 . TGTGCCAGCAGCTGTTTCAAGAACACTGAAGCTTTCTTT CASSCFKNTEAFF
TRBJ2-5 . TRBV7-2 few TGTGCCAGCAGCCGCGACATTCGAGAGACCCAGTACTTC CASSRDIRETQYF
TRBJ1-1 . TRBV15 . TGTGCCACCAGCAGACCCGTGGCAGCTGATTCTTTCTTT CATSRPVAADSFF
TRBJ2-7 . TRBV20-1 . TGCAGTGCTATTAATAGGGCCCCCTACGAGCAGTACTTC CSAINRAPYEQYF
TRBJ1-5 TRBD1 TRBV12-3/TRBV12-4 . TGTGCCAGCAGTTTAGAGGGGGCAGGGAATCAGCCCCAGCATTTT CASSLEGAGNQPQHF
TRBJ2-7 . TRBV6-2/TRBV6-3 . TGTGCCAGCAGGCCCGCGGGCTACTCTACTGGCGAGCAGTACTTC CASRPAGYSTGEQYF
TRBJ2-5 TRBD1 TRBV20-1 . TGCAGTGCTAAGCCGGGACAGGGGGCGACCCAGTACTTC CSAKPGQGATQYF
TRBJ2-3 . TRBV20-1 . TGCAGTGCTAGAGCCGCAGATACGCAGTATTTT CSARAADTQYF
TRBJ1-2 . TRBV27 . TGTGCCAGCAGCCCGTTGGGCAGCCGCTATGGCTACACCTTC CASSPLGSRYGYTF
TRBJ2-3 . TRBV30 . TGTGCCTGGAGACGGGACCGACGCCAACCAGATACGCAGTATTTT CAWRRDRRQPDTQYF
TRBJ2-7 TRBD1 TRBV4-2 . TGTGCCAGCAGCCAATCTGCCGGACAGGGCTCCTACGAGCAGTACTTC CASSQSAGQGSYEQYF
TRBJ2-7 . TRBV11-2 . TGTGCCAGCAGCTTAACAGGCAAATACCCTATATCCTACGAGCAGTACTTC CASSLTGKYPISYEQYF
TRBJ2-3 TRBD2 TRBV11-2 . TGTGCCAGCAGCTTAGGATCCCTTGGCGGGAGTAGGACAGATACGCAGTATTTT CASSLGSLGGSRTDTQYF
TRBJ2-1 TRBD1 TRBV19 . TGTGCCAGTCAAGGACAGGGGGCCCTCAATGAGCAGTTCTTC CASQGQGALNEQFF
TRBJ2-1 . TRBV11-2 . TGTGCCAGCAGCACCCAGACAGGCTCCTACAATGAGCAGTTCTTC CASSTQTGSYNEQFF
TRBJ2-7 TRBD2 TRBV7-2 . TGTGCCAGCAGCTACACCGGGACTAGGGGCGAGCAGTACTTC CASSYTGTRGEQYF
TRBJ2-3 . TRBV3-1 . TGTGCCAGCAGCGTGGAGGGGGGGAGACCTTCGGGCACAGATGCGCAGTATTTT CASSVEGGRPSGTDAQYF
TRBJ1-2 TRBD1 TRBV28 . TGTGCCAGCAGTCCAGGGGGTCCGAACTATGGCTACACCTTC CASSPGGPNYGYTF
TRBJ2-7 TRBD2 TRBV12-3/TRBV12-4 . TGTGCCAGCAGTTTAAGGGGAGGGTACGGGCCCGAGCAGTACTTC CASSLRGGYGPEQYF
TRBJ2-5 TRBD2 TRBV3-1 few TGTGCCAGCAGCCAGGACCGAACGACTAGCGCGAACCAAGAGACCCAGTACTTC CASSQDRTTSANQETQYF
TRBJ2-2 . TRBV6-6 . TGTGCCAGCAGTTACTCTCGGACCGGGGAGCTGTTTTTT CASSYSRTGELFF
TRBJ2-3 TRBD1 TRBV4-2 many TGTGCCAGCAGCCACACAGGGGAGACAGATACGCAGTATTTT CASSHTGETDTQYF
TRBJ2-1 TRBD2 TRBV20-1 . TGCAGTGTCCCACGGGAGGGGGACTACAATGAGCAGTTCTTC CSVPREGDYNEQFF
TRBJ1-2 . TRBV7-9 few TGTGCCAGCAGCGTAACGGCTGCTAACTATGGCTACACCTTC CASSVTAANYGYTF
TRBJ2-3 . TRBV29-1 few TGCAGCGTACAATTCGTCCTGCTAGATACGCAGTATTTT CSVQFVLLDTQYF
TRBJ2-1 . TRBV15 many TGTGCCACCAGCAGAGATATGGGGGGCCTAGCGTCCGATGAGCAGTTCTTC CATSRDMGGLASDEQFF
TRBJ2-1 . TRBV2 . TGTGCCAGCAGTGAAGCGCTTCTCCAGTTCTTC CASSEALLQFF
TRBJ2-7 TRBD2 TRBV28 many TGTGCCAGCAAACTAGCGGGACTAAACTACGAGCAGTACTTC CASKLAGLNYEQYF
TRBJ1-2 . TRBV28 . TGTGCCAGCAGCTGGGGGGGGCAGGACTATGGCTACACCTTC CASSWGGQDYGYTF
TRBJ2-5 . TRBV7-2 many TGTGCCAGCAGCCAGTACGGGGAGACCCAGTACTTC CASSQYGETQYF
TRBJ2-6 . TRBV6-2/TRBV6-3 . TGTGCCAGCAGTGGAGGGACAGTACCTACCTCTGGGGCCAACGTCCTGACTTTC CASSGGTVPTSGANVLTF
TRBJ2-5 TRBD2 TRBV20-1 . TGCAGCGCTAGGGGGACTAGCGGGCGGGTACTGTACTTC CSARGTSGRVLYF
TRBJ2-3 . TRBV24-1 . TGTGCCACCAGTGGCTCACGAGGGGGCACAGATACGCAGTATTTT CATSGSRGGTDTQYF
TRBJ2-3 . TRBV5-6 . TGTGCCAGCAGCGGGACCCTGAGAGATACGCAGTATTTT CASSGTLRDTQYF
TRBJ1-2 . TRBV6-5 few TGTGCCAGCAGTTACTCGGTGTTGGGGGCGAACTATGGCTACACCTTC CASSYSVLGANYGYTF
TRBJ2-3 TRBD1 TRBV2 . TGTGCCAGCGGACGACAGGGAGCAGATACGCAGTATTTT CASGRQGADTQYF